This is a list of T cell receptor beta chains from one sample in a study of beta chain features in type 1 diabetes. Repertoires were generated with immunoSEQ multiplex PCR, while TCRdb's copy carries only in-frame clones and drops some. The sample lists approximately 400,000 clones; approximately 15% were seen once. Sample: naive CD4+ T cells from blood. The receptor set was obtained from a woman between 18 and 30 years old in good health. CDR3s include the opening cysteine and the closing phenylalanine or tryptophan. D genes are given only for firm matches. Some rows mark clone size as missing; the rest say once, few, many or name a class of expanded clone.

d_gene	v_gene	abundance	len	j_gene	CDR3aa	CDR3nt
TRBD1	TRBV4-3	.	13	TRBJ1-1	CASSPRQGGEAFF	TGCGCCAGCAGCCCTCGACAGGGGGGGGAAGCTTTCTTT
.	TRBV28	.	11	TRBJ1-2	CASSVIGGYTF	TGTGCCAGCAGCGTCATCGGTGGCTACACCTTC
TRBD2	TRBV7-2	once	17	TRBJ2-5	CASSPGLAGVGQETQYF	TGTGCCAGCAGCCCCGGACTAGCGGGAGTCGGGCAAGAGACCCAGTACTTC
.	TRBV25-1	few	14	TRBJ2-1	CASSTLLGPNEQFF	TGTGCCAGCAGTACCCTACTGGGGCCCAATGAGCAGTTCTTC
TRBD1	TRBV27	.	11	TRBJ2-5	CASRRQGAEYF	TGTGCCAGCAGGAGACAGGGGGCGGAGTACTTC
TRBD2	TRBV30	.	15	TRBJ2-1	CAWTGLASGYNEQFF	TGTGCCTGGACCGGACTAGCCAGCGGCTACAATGAGCAGTTCTTC
TRBD1	TRBV5-1	.	15	TRBJ2-7	CASSPLGQGTYEQYF	TGCGCCAGCAGCCCCCTGGGACAGGGGACCTACGAGCAGTACTTC
.	TRBV6-6	few	16	TRBJ2-4	CASTTTAGVGKNIQYF	TGTGCCAGCACTACAACGGCAGGGGTGGGCAAAAACATTCAGTACTTC
.	TRBV28	.	15	TRBJ1-4	CASSSAGGPREKLFF	TGTGCCAGCAGTTCCGCCGGGGGGCCGAGGGAAAAACTGTTTTTT
.	TRBV14	few	16	TRBJ2-6	CASSQVKPSGANVLTF	TGTGCCAGCAGCCAAGTGAAGCCCTCTGGGGCCAACGTCCTGACTTTC
TRBD1	TRBV7-9	.	13	TRBJ1-1	CASTNLTGGKAFF	TGTGCCAGCACCAATCTGACAGGGGGCAAAGCTTTCTTT
TRBD2	TRBV18	few	18	TRBJ2-6	CASSSTSGITSGANVLTF	TGTGCCAGCTCGTCAACTAGCGGGATTACCTCTGGGGCCAACGTCCTGACTTTC
.	TRBV29-1	.	13	TRBJ1-5	CSAPTDSNQPQHF	TGCAGCGCTCCGACAGATAGCAATCAGCCCCAGCATTTT
.	TRBV7-3	few	13	TRBJ2-7	CASSLDPRYEQYF	TGTGCCAGCAGCTTAGATCCGCGCTACGAGCAGTACTTC
.	TRBV30	.	16	TRBJ1-5	CAWSPIPTGSSQPQHF	TGTGCCTGGAGTCCAATTCCCACAGGTTCCAGCCAGCCCCAGCATTTT
.	TRBV28	few	13	TRBJ2-1	CASSFGKYNEQFF	TGTGCCAGCAGTTTTGGCAAGTACAATGAGCAGTTCTTC
.	TRBV2	.	12	TRBJ2-6	CASTLTENVLTF	TGTGCCAGCACCTTGACAGAGAACGTCCTGACTTTC
.	TRBV4-1	.	15	TRBJ2-1	CASSQDLVLYNEQFF	TGCGCCAGCAGCCAAGACCTAGTTCTCTACAATGAGCAGTTCTTC
.	TRBV5-1	few	13	TRBJ1-2	CASSLSGNYGYTF	TGCGCCAGCAGCTTGTCAGGAAACTATGGCTACACCTTC
TRBD1	TRBV9	.	13	TRBJ2-1	CASSVEQGNEQFF	TGTGCCAGCAGCGTGGAACAGGGGAATGAGCAGTTCTTC
TRBD1	TRBV30	.	14	TRBJ1-2	CAWGGQGASYGYTF	TGTGCCTGGGGGGGACAGGGCGCCAGCTATGGCTACACCTTC
.	TRBV9	.	16	TRBJ2-6	CASSATAFSGANVLTF	TGTGCCAGCAGCGCGACAGCGTTCTCTGGGGCCAACGTCCTGACTTTC
.	TRBV5-1	.	14	TRBJ1-2	CASRDQGTSRGYTF	TGCGCCAGCAGGGACCAGGGGACGTCGCGGGGCTACACCTTC
.	TRBV28	.	12	TRBJ1-1	CASSFLDRQAFF	TGTGCCAGCAGTTTCTTGGACAGACAAGCTTTCTTT
.	TRBV19	few	15	TRBJ1-5	CASTPDISGNQPQHF	TGTGCCAGTACCCCTGACATTAGCGGCAATCAGCCCCAGCATTTT
TRBD1	TRBV15	.	15	TRBJ1-4	CATTSGGSSNEKLFF	TGTGCCACCACCTCAGGGGGCTCGTCTAATGAAAAACTGTTTTTT
.	TRBV28	few	13	TRBJ2-1	CASGGGVGNEQFF	TGTGCCAGCGGCGGAGGGGTGGGCAATGAGCAGTTCTTC
TRBD1	TRBV7-9	few	15	TRBJ2-5	CASSLGTARQETQYF	TGTGCCAGCAGCCTCGGGACAGCCAGACAAGAGACCCAGTACTTC
TRBD2	TRBV7-8	few	18	TRBJ2-3	CASSLRTSGRWWTDTQYF	TGTGCCAGCAGCTTACGCACTAGCGGGAGGTGGTGGACAGATACGCAGTATTTT
.	TRBV6-5	.	14	TRBJ2-7	CASSYSGRRYEQYF	TGTGCCAGCAGTTACTCTGGCAGGCGCTACGAGCAGTACTTC
.	TRBV15	few	14	TRBJ2-4	CATSRPGNRNIQYF	TGTGCCACCAGCAGACCGGGGAATAGAAACATTCAGTACTTC
TRBD1	TRBV29-1	.	16	TRBJ2-7	CSVVLLGDSNHYEQYF	TGCAGCGTAGTACTCCTAGGGGACAGTAACCATTACGAGCAGTACTTC
.	TRBV15	.	14	TRBJ2-5	CATSPGVLRETQYF	TGTGCCACCAGCCCCGGGGTTCTGCGGGAGACCCAGTACTTC
TRBD2	TRBV29-1	few	19	TRBJ2-7	CSATLGRVWDVRSSYEQYF	TGCAGCGCCACACTAGGGAGGGTTTGGGACGTAAGGAGCTCCTACGAGCAGTACTTC
.	TRBV15	.	15	TRBJ2-7	CATSRPTKLSYEQYF	TGTGCCACCAGCAGGCCGACTAAGCTGTCCTACGAGCAGTACTTC
TRBD1	TRBV28	few	14	TRBJ2-5	CASSSYRGLETQYF	TGTGCCAGCAGTTCATACAGGGGGCTGGAGACCCAGTACTTC
TRBD1	TRBV29-1	.	10	TRBJ2-7	CSAGGYEQYF	TGCAGCGCAGGGGGCTACGAGCAGTACTTC
TRBD1	TRBV4-1	.	13	TRBJ1-2	CASSPGQAYGYTF	TGCGCCAGCAGCCCTGGACAGGCCTATGGCTACACCTTC
TRBD1	TRBV7-2	.	14	TRBJ2-1	CASSSDRGPFRQFF	TGTGCCAGCAGCTCGGACAGGGGGCCCTTTCGGCAGTTCTTC
.	TRBV4-2	.	17	TRBJ2-1	CASSQEADFLSYNEQFF	TGTGCCAGCAGCCAAGAGGCAGACTTCCTCTCCTACAATGAGCAGTTCTTC
.	TRBV7-9	.	16	TRBJ2-6	CASSLFEALGANVLTF	TGTGCCAGCAGCTTATTCGAGGCGCTGGGGGCCAACGTCCTGACTTTC
TRBD2	TRBV15	.	15	TRBJ2-7	CATSRGLAGPYEQYF	TGTGCCACCAGCAGAGGGCTAGCGGGGCCCTACGAGCAGTACTTC
TRBD1	TRBV7-9	few	14	TRBJ2-1	CASSEQGLYNEQFF	TGTGCCAGCAGTGAACAGGGGCTATACAATGAGCAGTTCTTC
TRBD1	TRBV28	.	15	TRBJ2-2	CASSRQGANTGELFF	TGTGCCAGCAGTCGACAGGGCGCGAACACCGGGGAGCTGTTTTTT
TRBD2	TRBV13	.	16	TRBJ2-5	CASSSRTSGDQETQYF	TGTGCCAGCAGCTCCCGGACTAGCGGGGATCAAGAGACCCAGTACTTC